The clone carrying this T cell receptor (beta chain) was detected ten times or more. No antigen is known for it. Tagging with unique molecular identifiers was a feature of the TCR beta cDNA libraries. Using its own MiXCR run on the PCR reads, TCRdb lists one record per CDR3 protein. The data show under 200,000 distinct CDR3 sequences, approximately 29% seen once. The sample is drawn from a study of post-analysis software for immune sequencing data. About the study: Some patients lacked subtype; others had relapsing-remitting, secondary progressive or progressive-relapsing disease.

Study-wide findings and caveats: There were a few TRBV segments more frequent in patients than controls, and TRBV5-6, TRBV5-1 and TRBV20-1 were among them. Multiple sclerosis patients showed significantly lower normalized Chao1 diversity than controls did. F measure showed strong co-clustering of same-batch samples.

The length of the CDR3 is 14 residues. The germline gives CDR1 DFQATT, CDR2 SNEGSKA (reference sequence). The V gene lost 6 bases and the J gene lost 6 bases, with 18 bases spanning the gap. This TCR was recovered from a girl between 2 and 17 years old with multiple sclerosis. Sequenced: blood. The chain is built from TRBV20-1 and TRBJ1-5; tentative D call: TRBD1 (5 bases). CDR3 residues: CSATGTRRPQPQHF. The CDR3, as DNA: TGCAGTGCGACCGGGACCCGAAGACCTCAGCCCCAGCATTTT.